A selection of T cell receptor beta chains follows, all from one sample in a study of siplizumab effects on memory and regulatory T cells. Data came from immunoSEQ multiplex PCR; TCRdb stores just in-frame clones and leaves some out. This table holds some 100,000 clones, around 90% found once. The sample consisted of Tregs sorted from blood. The receptors here all came from a human donor in good health. Each CDR3 is given with its conserved first and last residue. The D gene is left open where the match is weak. Expanded clones get a size class; other rows say once, few or many, or leave the size out.

d_gene: TRBD1; j_gene: TRBJ1-2; abundance: .; v_gene: TRBV5-8; CDR3aa: CASRRTGTFHGYTF; CDR3nt: TGTGCCAGCCGTAGGACAGGGACCTTCCATGGCTACACCTTC
d_gene: TRBD2; j_gene: TRBJ2-5; abundance: once; v_gene: TRBV11-2; CDR3aa: CASSLPGLAGGSQETQYF; CDR3nt: TGTGCCAGCAGCTTACCGGGACTAGCGGGAGGGAGCCAAGAGACCCAGTACTTC
d_gene: TRBD1; j_gene: TRBJ1-2; abundance: .; v_gene: TRBV28; CDR3aa: CASSRTRPGGFNYGYTF; CDR3nt: TGTGCCAGCAGTCGGACTAGACCAGGGGGCTTTAACTATGGCTACACCTTC
d_gene: .; j_gene: TRBJ2-6; abundance: .; v_gene: TRBV28; CDR3aa: CASPHEGGKVSGANVLTF; CDR3nt: TGTGCCAGCCCCCATGAGGGGGGGAAAGTATCTGGGGCCAACGTCCTGACTTTC
d_gene: .; j_gene: TRBJ2-7; abundance: once; v_gene: TRBV6-5; CDR3aa: CASSRVRATYEQYF; CDR3nt: TGTGCCAGCAGCCGGGTCAGGGCCACCTACGAGCAGTACTTC
d_gene: .; j_gene: TRBJ2-7; abundance: .; v_gene: TRBV9; CDR3aa: CASSVEGRGGFYEQYF; CDR3nt: TGTGCCAGCAGCGTAGAGGGGCGTGGGGGGTTCTACGAGCAGTACTTC
d_gene: TRBD1; j_gene: TRBJ2-3; abundance: .; v_gene: TRBV6-1; CDR3aa: CASRGTGGVDTQYF; CDR3nt: TGTGCCAGCAGGGGGACAGGGGGCGTAGATACGCAGTATTTT
d_gene: .; j_gene: TRBJ2-5; abundance: .; v_gene: TRBV19; CDR3aa: CATSVRRQLAGETQYF; CDR3nt: TGTGCCACCTCCGTCCGTCGGCAGCTAGCCGGAGAGACCCAGTACTTC
d_gene: TRBD2; j_gene: TRBJ2-1; abundance: once; v_gene: TRBV10-1; CDR3aa: CASPKGASGRNEQFF; CDR3nt: TGCGCCAGCCCGAAGGGGGCTAGCGGGAGAAATGAGCAGTTCTTC
d_gene: .; j_gene: TRBJ2-1; abundance: .; v_gene: TRBV5-6; CDR3aa: CASSRLETAFSYNEQFF; CDR3nt: TGTGCCAGCAGCCGCCTCGAGACAGCCTTTTCCTACAATGAGCAGTTCTTC
d_gene: .; j_gene: TRBJ2-5; abundance: .; v_gene: TRBV4-2; CDR3aa: CASSPEGLYQETQYF; CDR3nt: TGTGCCAGCAGCCCAGAAGGGCTGTACCAAGAGACCCAGTACTTC
d_gene: TRBD1; j_gene: TRBJ1-1; abundance: .; v_gene: TRBV5-1; CDR3aa: CASSWGQRGTEAFF; CDR3nt: TGCGCCAGCAGCTGGGGACAGCGGGGCACTGAAGCTTTCTTT
d_gene: .; j_gene: TRBJ1-2; abundance: .; v_gene: TRBV18; CDR3aa: CASSPNVGDLMGGYTF; CDR3nt: TGTGCCAGCTCACCGAACGTGGGGGATTTGATGGGTGGCTACACCTTC
d_gene: .; j_gene: TRBJ2-2; abundance: .; v_gene: TRBV7-2; CDR3aa: CASSLGVALLNTGELFF; CDR3nt: TGTGCCAGCAGCTTGGGGGTGGCCCTCCTGAACACCGGGGAGCTGTTTTTT
d_gene: TRBD2; j_gene: TRBJ2-2; abundance: .; v_gene: TRBV7-9; CDR3aa: CASSPLATNTGELFF; CDR3nt: TGTGCCAGCAGCCCACTAGCGACGAACACCGGGGAGCTGTTTTTT
d_gene: TRBD1; j_gene: TRBJ1-4; abundance: .; v_gene: TRBV6-5; CDR3aa: CASSYSGTGVGKLFF; CDR3nt: TGTGCCAGCAGTTACTCCGGGACAGGGGTAGGAAAACTGTTTTTT
d_gene: .; j_gene: TRBJ1-6; abundance: .; v_gene: TRBV7-2; CDR3aa: CASSLMFQALHF; CDR3nt: TGTGCCAGCAGCTTAATGTTTCAGGCCCTCCACTTT
d_gene: TRBD1; j_gene: TRBJ2-7; abundance: .; v_gene: TRBV28; CDR3aa: CASLGQPSYEQYF; CDR3nt: TGTGCCAGCCTGGGACAGCCCTCCTACGAGCAGTACTTC
d_gene: TRBD1; j_gene: TRBJ1-2; abundance: .; v_gene: TRBV18; CDR3aa: CASSPGQDPYGYTF; CDR3nt: TGTGCCAGCTCACCGGGACAGGACCCCTATGGCTACACCTTC
d_gene: .; j_gene: TRBJ2-3; abundance: .; v_gene: TRBV4-1; CDR3aa: CASSQERVTDTQYF; CDR3nt: TGCGCCAGCAGCCAAGAAAGGGTTACAGATACGCAGTATTTT
d_gene: TRBD2; j_gene: TRBJ2-1; abundance: .; v_gene: TRBV7-2; CDR3aa: CASSVTSGLPYNEQFF; CDR3nt: TGTGCCAGCAGCGTAACTAGCGGCCTCCCATATAATGAGCAGTTCTTC
d_gene: .; j_gene: TRBJ2-6; abundance: .; v_gene: TRBV15; CDR3aa: CATSRDRYNLRANVLTF; CDR3nt: TGTGCCACCAGCAGAGATCGATACAATCTGAGGGCCAACGTCCTGACTTTC
d_gene: .; j_gene: TRBJ2-7; abundance: .; v_gene: TRBV5-6; CDR3aa: CASSVNTYEQYF; CDR3nt: TGTGCCAGCAGCGTTAACACGTACGAGCAGTACTTC
d_gene: TRBD1; j_gene: TRBJ1-2; abundance: .; v_gene: TRBV10-2; CDR3aa: CASKGQGYNYGYTF; CDR3nt: TGCGCCAGCAAAGGACAGGGTTATAACTATGGCTACACCTTC
d_gene: .; j_gene: TRBJ2-5; abundance: .; v_gene: TRBV28; CDR3aa: CASSLLAGEETQYF; CDR3nt: TGTGCCAGCAGTTTACTAGCAGGGGAGGAGACCCAGTACTTC
d_gene: TRBD1; j_gene: TRBJ2-3; abundance: once; v_gene: TRBV28; CDR3aa: CASSRDRGYTDTQYF; CDR3nt: TGTGCCAGCAGTCGAGACAGGGGGTACACAGATACGCAGTATTTT
d_gene: .; j_gene: TRBJ2-1; abundance: .; v_gene: TRBV2; CDR3aa: CASSKASPYNEQFF; CDR3nt: TGTGCCAGCAGTAAGGCCTCCCCCTACAATGAGCAGTTCTTC
d_gene: TRBD1; j_gene: TRBJ1-1; abundance: .; v_gene: TRBV11-2; CDR3aa: CASSLVRQGGPEAFF; CDR3nt: TGTGCCAGCAGCTTAGTTCGACAGGGTGGTCCTGAAGCTTTCTTT
d_gene: .; j_gene: TRBJ1-4; abundance: .; v_gene: TRBV7-9; CDR3aa: CASSPPTGNLEEKLFF; CDR3nt: TGTGCCAGCAGCCCCCCTACAGGGAACTTAGAAGAAAAACTGTTTTTT
d_gene: TRBD1; j_gene: TRBJ1-6; abundance: .; v_gene: TRBV4-1; CDR3aa: CASSPRDRAFGSLHF; CDR3nt: TGCGCCAGCAGCCCCCGGGACAGGGCATTCGGGTCCCTCCACTTT
d_gene: .; j_gene: TRBJ2-1; abundance: once; v_gene: TRBV19; CDR3aa: CASSISFLSVEQFF; CDR3nt: TGTGCCAGTAGTATTTCGTTTCTGAGCGTTGAGCAGTTCTTC
d_gene: .; j_gene: TRBJ2-2; abundance: .; v_gene: TRBV6-5; CDR3aa: CASSYYIRPGELFF; CDR3nt: TGTGCCAGCAGTTACTACATCCGTCCCGGGGAGCTGTTTTTT
d_gene: TRBD1; j_gene: TRBJ1-4; abundance: .; v_gene: TRBV27; CDR3aa: CASSLWGQGDEKLFF; CDR3nt: TGTGCCAGCAGTTTATGGGGACAGGGGGATGAAAAACTGTTTTTT
d_gene: .; j_gene: TRBJ2-2; abundance: .; v_gene: TRBV27; CDR3aa: CASGTTGRVAGELFF; CDR3nt: TGTGCCAGCGGCACCACAGGGAGGGTTGCCGGGGAGCTGTTTTTT
d_gene: .; j_gene: TRBJ2-2; abundance: once; v_gene: TRBV7-8; CDR3aa: CASSLLSRRNTGELFF; CDR3nt: TGTGCCAGCAGCTTACTCTCGCGGCGGAACACCGGGGAGCTGTTTTTT
d_gene: .; j_gene: TRBJ2-2; abundance: .; v_gene: TRBV2; CDR3aa: CASRFQGWTTGELFF; CDR3nt: TGTGCCAGCAGGTTCCAGGGGTGGACCACCGGGGAGCTGTTTTTT
d_gene: TRBD2; j_gene: TRBJ2-3; abundance: .; v_gene: TRBV9; CDR3aa: CASSRTSGTTDTQYF; CDR3nt: TGTGCCAGCAGCAGGACTAGCGGGACCACAGATACGCAGTATTTT
d_gene: TRBD2; j_gene: TRBJ2-1; abundance: .; v_gene: TRBV5-1; CDR3aa: CASSSGLAGGIRGNEQFF; CDR3nt: TGCGCCAGCAGCTCGGGACTAGCGGGAGGGATAAGAGGGAATGAGCAGTTCTTC
d_gene: .; j_gene: TRBJ2-1; abundance: .; v_gene: TRBV7-9; CDR3aa: CASSLAGEAYYKGQFF; CDR3nt: TGTGCCAGCAGCTTAGCAGGGGAAGCGTACTACAAGGGGCAGTTCTTC
d_gene: .; j_gene: TRBJ1-4; abundance: .; v_gene: TRBV30; CDR3aa: CAWSFLQNNEKLFF; CDR3nt: TGTGCCTGGAGTTTTTTACAGAATAATGAAAAACTGTTTTTT
d_gene: .; j_gene: TRBJ2-2; abundance: .; v_gene: TRBV9; CDR3aa: CASSVATANTGELFF; CDR3nt: TGTGCCAGCAGCGTAGCAACAGCGAACACCGGGGAGCTGTTTTTT
d_gene: TRBD2; j_gene: TRBJ2-5; abundance: .; v_gene: TRBV2; CDR3aa: CASDYSGGQETQYF; CDR3nt: TGTGCCAGCGATTACTCGGGGGGACAAGAGACCCAGTACTTC
d_gene: TRBD1; j_gene: TRBJ1-6; abundance: .; v_gene: TRBV28; CDR3aa: CASRQGTGEFSSPLHF; CDR3nt: TGTGCCAGCAGACAGGGAACAGGGGAATTTAGTTCACCCCTCCACTTT
d_gene: TRBD2; j_gene: TRBJ2-5; abundance: .; v_gene: TRBV7-3; CDR3aa: CASSLNPGGQETQYF; CDR3nt: TGTGCCAGCAGCCTAAACCCCGGGGGGCAAGAGACCCAGTACTTC
d_gene: .; j_gene: TRBJ2-7; abundance: .; v_gene: TRBV28; CDR3aa: CASSRFRGSSYEQYF; CDR3nt: TGTGCCAGCAGCCGTTTTCGGGGGTCTTCCTACGAGCAGTACTTC
d_gene: TRBD1; j_gene: TRBJ2-1; abundance: .; v_gene: TRBV10-3; CDR3aa: CAISDGDRVHNEQFF; CDR3nt: TGTGCCATCAGTGATGGGGACAGGGTCCACAATGAGCAGTTCTTC
d_gene: TRBD2; j_gene: TRBJ2-7; abundance: .; v_gene: TRBV7-9; CDR3aa: CASSLGGPSGTF; CDR3nt: TGTGCCAGCAGCTTGGGAGGGCCTAGCGGGACCTTC
d_gene: .; j_gene: TRBJ2-7; abundance: .; v_gene: TRBV6-6; CDR3aa: CASRHVGYEQYF; CDR3nt: TGTGCCAGCAGACACGTGGGTTACGAGCAGTACTTC
d_gene: TRBD2; j_gene: TRBJ2-1; abundance: .; v_gene: TRBV7-3; CDR3aa: CASSLVAGGPGEQFF; CDR3nt: TGTGCCAGCAGCTTAGTGGCGGGAGGGCCGGGTGAGCAGTTCTTC
d_gene: .; j_gene: TRBJ2-5; abundance: .; v_gene: TRBV6-6; CDR3aa: CASTPDLGETQYF; CDR3nt: TGTGCCAGCACCCCGGATCTGGGAGAGACCCAGTACTTC
d_gene: .; j_gene: TRBJ1-1; abundance: .; v_gene: TRBV2; CDR3aa: CASRVLWSEEAFF; CDR3nt: TGTGCCAGCAGAGTTCTTTGGTCGGAAGAAGCTTTCTTT
d_gene: TRBD2; j_gene: TRBJ2-1; abundance: once; v_gene: TRBV7-6; CDR3aa: CASSWSGGGEQFF; CDR3nt: TGTGCCAGCAGCTGGAGCGGGGGAGGGGAGCAGTTCTTC